A selection of T cell receptor beta chains follows, all from one sample in a study of T cell repertoires in cytomegalovirus infection. One entry per CDR3 protein results from TCRdb running MiXCR on the reads. Of fewer than 950,000 distinct CDR3 sequences listed, 30% to 35% were seen once; the top ten hold 9.5% to 15%. No antigen is known for these receptors. The material sequenced was cultured CD8+ T cells from PBMCs, taken from culture after CMV antigen stimulation. These receptors were collected from a human donor in good health (CMV status not recorded). Some clones in this sample may be carry-over from other donors' samples. Both conserved end residues are part of each CDR3. The D gene is left open where the match is weak. Not all rows give a size; the values are once, few, many and, for expanded clones, a class.

TRBV12-5	TRBJ2-1	few	TRBD2	CASGQRGGPTYNEQFF	TGTGCTAGTGGTCAACGCGGGGGGCCTACCTACAATGAGCAGTTCTTC
TRBV27	TRBJ2-4	few	.	CASSLGRLDIQYF	TGTGCCAGCAGTTTGGGTCGGCTGGACATTCAGTACTTC
TRBV15	TRBJ2-5	.	.	CATSRVGDGQETQYF	TGTGCCACCAGCAGAGTGGGGGACGGACAAGAGACCCAGTACTTC
TRBV6-1	TRBJ1-6	few	TRBD1	CASDEGDRDSPLHF	TGTGCCAGCGATGAGGGAGACAGGGATTCACCCCTCCACTTT
TRBV5-1	TRBJ1-5	.	.	CASSLDTVFDLVGNQPQHF	TGCGCCAGCAGCTTGGACACGGTTTTTGATTTAGTTGGCAATCAGCCCCAGCATTTT
TRBV3-1	TRBJ1-1	many	.	CASSQTMNTEAFF	TGTGCCAGCAGCCAGACCATGAACACTGAAGCTTTCTTT
TRBV12-3/TRBV12-4	TRBJ2-5	few	.	CASSLNGETQYF	TGTGCCAGCAGTTTGAACGGGGAGACCCAGTACTTC
TRBV2	TRBJ1-1	once	.	CARSFSGWDTEAFF	TGTGCCAGAAGTTTTTCCGGGTGGGACACTGAAGCTTTCTTT
TRBV5-5	TRBJ2-7	.	.	CASSSVNYEQYF	TGTGCCAGCAGTAGCGTCAATTACGAGCAGTACTTC
TRBV19	TRBJ2-1	.	.	CASSIYRDEQFF	TGTGCCAGTAGTATTTACCGTGATGAGCAGTTCTTC
TRBV7-1	TRBJ2-5	.	.	CASRTTDRFQETQYF	TGTGCCAGCAGGACCACGGACCGTTTCCAAGAGACCCAGTACTTC
TRBV27	TRBJ2-1	few	TRBD1	CASSLGGTGWIHNEQFF	TGTGCCAGCAGTTTAGGAGGGACAGGCTGGATTCACAATGAGCAGTTCTTC
TRBV6-6	TRBJ1-2	.	.	CASSLPILGRDDGYTF	TGTGCCAGCAGTCTCCCCATCTTGGGCAGGGATGATGGCTACACCTTC
TRBV24-1	TRBJ1-5	few	.	CATSGGSNQPQHF	TGTGCCACCAGTGGGGGCAGCAATCAGCCCCAGCATTTT
TRBV6-1	TRBJ2-7	.	.	CASSERWSQEQYF	TGTGCCAGCAGTGAAAGGTGGAGCCAAGAGCAGTACTTC
TRBV7-7	TRBJ2-1	few	TRBD2	CASSPWGGGTYNEQFF	TGTGCTAGCAGCCCGTGGGGGGGGGGGACCTACAATGAGCAGTTCTTC
TRBV5-1	TRBJ1-6	.	TRBD1	CASSEGQGNSPLHF	TGCGCCAGCAGCGAGGGACAGGGAAATTCACCCCTCCACTTT
TRBV7-9	TRBJ1-4	many	TRBD1	CASSLVLRLQGNNEKLFF	TGTGCCAGCAGCTTAGTGCTACGGTTACAGGGGAACAATGAAAAACTGTTTTTT
TRBV6-5	TRBJ1-1	.	.	CASNTDGNTEAFF	TGTGCCAGCAACACAGACGGGAACACTGAAGCTTTCTTT
TRBV27	TRBJ2-2	few	TRBD2	CASSFAGRGTGELFF	TGTGCCAGCAGTTTCGCAGGGAGGGGCACCGGGGAGCTGTTTTTT
TRBV6-4	TRBJ1-1	.	TRBD1	CASSLTGGFNTEAFF	TGTGCCAGCAGTCTGACAGGGGGTTTCAACACTGAAGCTTTCTTT
TRBV6-5	TRBJ1-1	few	.	CASSYATLTNTEAFF	TGTGCCAGCAGTTACGCTACCTTGACCAACACTGAAGCTTTCTTT
TRBV7-6	TRBJ2-3	few	.	CASSHEQPADTQYF	TGTGCCAGCAGCCACGAACAGCCCGCAGATACGCAGTATTTT
TRBV5-6	TRBJ2-1	few	.	CASSLGGRGWSFF	TGTGCCAGCAGCTTAGGCGGTCGAGGGTGGTCGTTCTTC
TRBV11-2	TRBJ1-2	few	.	CASSLVWGGTYGYTF	TGTGCCAGCAGCTTAGTTTGGGGGGGTACCTATGGCTACACCTTC
TRBV7-9	TRBJ1-6	few	.	CASSLAWEARRSPLHF	TGTGCCAGCAGCTTAGCCTGGGAGGCCCGGCGTTCACCCCTCCACTTT
TRBV19	TRBJ2-1	.	TRBD2	CASSISSGGANEQFF	TGTGCCAGTAGTATCTCCAGCGGGGGGGCAAATGAGCAGTTCTTC
TRBV7-9	TRBJ1-1	few	TRBD1	CAGFPFRDRPIRGTEAFF	TGTGCCGGATTCCCCTTTAGGGACAGGCCGATTCGGGGCACTGAAGCTTTCTTT
TRBV28	TRBJ2-1	few	.	CASSPQREQFF	TGTGCCAGCAGTCCTCAGAGGGAGCAGTTCTTC
TRBV27	TRBJ2-3	few	TRBD2	CASSLETSGRTDTQYF	TGTGCCAGCAGTTTGGAGACTAGCGGGCGCACAGATACGCAGTATTTT
TRBV19	TRBJ2-1	.	TRBD2	CASSILRAGPDYEQFF	TGTGCCAGTAGTATACTTCGAGCGGGGCCCGACTATGAGCAGTTCTTC
TRBV4-2	TRBJ1-1	.	.	CASRPDLGNTEAFF	TGTGCCAGCAGGCCGGACCTCGGGAACACTGAAGCTTTCTTT
TRBV7-4	TRBJ2-5	.	.	CASSPPVSAETQYF	TGTGCCAGCAGCCCCCCCGTGTCTGCGGAGACCCAGTACTTC
TRBV7-9	TRBJ2-1	few	.	CASGVEEQFF	TGTGCCAGCGGGGTTGAGGAGCAGTTCTTC
TRBV13	TRBJ2-7	.	.	CASSGQSSSYEQYF	TGTGCCAGCAGCGGACAGTCTTCCTCCTACGAGCAGTACTTC
TRBV12-3/TRBV12-4	TRBJ2-1	.	.	CASSAQTSLDEQFF	TGTGCCAGCAGTGCACAGACTAGTTTGGATGAGCAGTTCTTC
TRBV6-1	TRBJ2-4	.	.	CASSALKWDDIQYF	TGTGCCAGCAGTGCTCTTAAGTGGGATGACATTCAGTACTTC
TRBV2	TRBJ2-2	.	TRBD1	CASSVFGTETNTGVLFF	TGTGCCAGCAGTGTTTTTGGGACAGAGACGAACACCGGGGTGCTGTTTTTT
TRBV5-4	TRBJ1-6	.	TRBD1	CASSLQGARSYNSPLHF	TGTGCCAGCAGCTTACAGGGGGCGCGGTCCTATAATTCACCCCTCCACTTT
TRBV29-1	TRBJ2-3	.	.	CSVEEVNTDTQYF	TGCAGCGTTGAAGAAGTTAACACAGATACGCAGTATTTT
TRBV20-1	TRBJ1-2	.	.	CSASDYTF	TGCAGTGCTAGCGACTACACCTTC
TRBV7-9	TRBJ1-2	few	TRBD1	CASSLGTVPYGYTF	TGTGCCAGCAGCTTGGGGACAGTACCCTATGGCTACACCTTC
TRBV6-2/TRBV6-3	TRBJ1-2	.	.	CASSYAEQGDVDYGYTF	TGTGCCAGCAGTTACGCGGAACAGGGAGACGTGGACTATGGCTACACCTTC
TRBV6-9	TRBJ2-7	few	.	CASTSRNPGTYEQYF	TGTGCCAGCACCTCGAGGAATCCCGGTACCTACGAGCAGTACTTC